Listed here are 13 T cell receptor beta chains from one sample, sequenced in a study of blood T cell repertoires in COVID-19 (dated by TCRdb to 2020 to 2022). Library prep was done by the immunoSEQ multiplex PCR assay. TCRdb holds this immuneACCESS table with in-frame rearrangements only. Some clones are missing; in checked studies, unresolved V genes explain under half, and the rest has no known cause. This sample has nearly 200,000 clones in its table, and 89% of those were observed once. The ten largest clones capture roughly 8.4% of the sample. The source material was PBMCs or T cells enriched from blood (not recorded which). Receptor source: a woman aged 18-35 years who had recovered from COVID-19.

This chain joins TRBV3-1 (or the pseudogene TRBV3-2) and TRBJ1-1; D remains unclear. Germline values: CDR1 LGHDT, CDR2 YNNKEL (reference sequence). With 4 bases removed from V and 2 bases from J, the gap between germline ends came to 20 bases. This CDR3 is built from 17 residues. The CDR3 DNA reads TGTGCCAGCAGCCCCACGATGACTAGGGTGGTTAACACTGAAGCTTTCTTT. Its translation: CASSPTMTRVVNTEAFF.

This chain links TRBV19 with TRBJ1-2; a weak D match, TRBD1 (5 bases). Trimming left V 4 bases short and J 8 bases short, with 20 bases between. This CDR3 comprises 15 residues. From germline, CDR1 is LNHDA and CDR2 SQIVND (reference sequence). The DNA of the CDR3 is TGTGCCAGTAGTACCAAGTCTGGGGCCTCTATCGGCTACACCTTC. Residues: CASSTKSGASIGYTF.

The V and J genes are TRBV2 and TRBJ1-5, with D possibly TRBD1 on 6 matching bases. CDR1 is SNHLY and CDR2 is FYNNEI in the germline V gene. Trimming shortened V by 6 bases and J by 8 bases, and 20 bases separated the two germline ends. CDR3 size: 15 residues. DNA of the CDR3: TGTGCCAGCAGCGGAAGCTCGGGGGGCCGGGAGCCCCAGCATTTT. It yields the protein CASSGSSGGREPQHF.

The J gene is TRBJ1-1, the V gene TRBV24-1; TRBD1 is a possible D gene (5 bases). Trimming cost V 12 bases and J 2 bases, with 18 bases left between them. This CDR3 has 14 residues. Germline values: CDR1 KGHDR, CDR2 SFDVKD. CDR3: CAAHWQTDNTEAFF. The DNA for the CDR3 is TGTGCCGCCCATTGGCAGACAGACAACACTGAAGCTTTCTTT.

The chain uses TRBV19 and TRBJ1-6, with 9 bases that match TRBD1. The CDR3 runs 13 residues. CDR1 and CDR2 from the germline V gene are LNHDA and SQIVND (reference sequence). V shed 8 bases and J 11 bases; nucleotides not matched to a gene: 7. In DNA form, the CDR3 reads TGTGCCAGTGCCCCTGGGACAGGGACACCCCTCCACTTT. This sequence encodes CASAPGTGTPLHF. Combining the CDR3 with reference TRBV19 and TRBJ1-6 gives the whole variable domain DGGITQSPKYLFRKEGQNVTLSCEQNLNHDAMYWYRQDPGQGLRLIYYSQIVNDFQKGDIAEGYSVSREKKESFPLTVTSAQKNPTAFYLCASAPGTGTPLHFGNGTRLTVT.

V is TRBV9 and J is TRBJ2-5; 10 positions agree with TRBD2. CDR1 is SGDLS, CDR2 YYNGEE, per germline. Unmatched junction bases numbered 4, after V lost 1 base and J lost 1 base. The CDR3 extends over 16 amino acids. CDR3 coding DNA: TGTGCCAGCAGCGTATATAGCGGGGGGATCCAAGAGACCCAGTACTTC. Its translation: CASSVYSGGIQETQYF. The entire variable domain, with the rest obtained from reference TRBV9 and TRBJ2-5, is as follows: DSGVTQTPKHLITATGQRVTLRCSPRSGDLSVYWYQQSLDQGLQFLIQYYNGEERAKGNILERFSAQQFPDLHSELNLSSLELGDSALYFCASSVYSGGIQETQYFGPGTRLLVL.

The genes are TRBV3-1 (or the pseudogene TRBV3-2) and TRBJ2-3, with D perhaps matching TRBD2 (6 bases). Trimming took 2 bases from V and 3 from J, leaving 9 bases between them. The CDR3 length is 14 residues. CDR1 is LGHDT, CDR2 YNNKEL, per germline (reference sequence). The CDR3 spells CASSQLGRTDTQYF. In DNA form, the CDR3 reads TGTGCCAGCAGCCAACTGGGGAGGACAGATACGCAGTATTTT.

The chain employs TRBV15 and TRBJ1-4, with a weak D call TRBD1 (6 bases). The V and J ends lost 0 bases and 5 bases respectively, with 13 bases between them. Germline CDR1 is LNHNV and CDR2 is YYDKDF (reference sequence). The CDR3 is 16 amino acids. The CDR3 coding sequence is TGTGCCACCAGCAGAGACCCGGACAGACTAAATGAAAAACTGTTTTTT. Its protein product is CATSRDPDRLNEKLFF.

J is TRBJ2-1 and V is TRBV28, with 9 bases aligning to TRBD1. J lost 1 base, V lost 6 bases, and 10 bases had no gene match. The length of the CDR3 is 17 residues. Germline CDR1 is MDHEN and CDR2 is SYDVKM. CDR3 protein: CASRFNRGRESYNEQFF. CDR3 DNA sequence: TGTGCCAGCAGATTTAACAGGGGGCGGGAGTCCTACAATGAGCAGTTCTTC. Using reference TRBV28 and TRBJ2-1 for the parts outside the CDR3, the full variable domain is DVKVTQSSRYLVKRTGEKVFLECVQDMDHENMFWYRQDPGLGLRLIYFSYDVKMKEKGDIPEGYSVSREKKERFSLILESASTNQTSMYLCASRFNRGRESYNEQFFGPGTRLTVL.

The gene calls are TRBV7-9 and TRBJ2-1; maybe TRBD1 (6 bases). CDR3 length: 15 amino acids. In germline, CDR1 is SEHNR, CDR2 FQNEAQ (reference sequence). The V end was cut by 6 bases, the J end by 5 bases, with 17 bases between. CDR3 amino acids: CASSLTGGGHNEQFF. The CDR3 coding sequence is TGTGCCAGCAGTCTAACTGGGGGCGGCCACAATGAGCAGTTCTTC.

The chain links TRBV18 to TRBJ1-2; unclear D gene. The CDR3 covers 14 residues. Germline V gene sequence: CDR1 KGHSH, CDR2 LQKENI. Trimming shortened V by 3 bases and J by 8 bases, and 16 bases separated the two germline ends. Written as DNA, the CDR3 is TGTGCCAGCTCACCTGCGGTGACGGGGTTCGGCTACACCTTC. It specifies CASSPAVTGFGYTF.

The chain recombines TRBV2 with TRBJ1-1; D possibly corresponds to TRBD1 (5 bases). In germline, CDR1 is SNHLY, CDR2 FYNNEI. This CDR3 region has 11 residues. The V gene lost 7 bases and the J gene lost 8 bases, with 11 bases spanning the gap. CDR3 sequence (DNA): TGTGCCAGCACAGGGTGGGGAGAAGCTTTCTTT. Translated: CASTGWGEAFF.

The rearrangement uses TRBV2 and TRBJ2-2; TRBD1 agrees at 9 bases. J lost 6 bases, V lost 11 bases, and 7 bases had no gene match. Germline assignment: CDR1 SNHLY and CDR2 FYNNEI. This CDR3 is built from 13 residues. The chain's CDR3 is CAVKRTGAGELFF. CDR3 coding DNA: TGTGCCGTCAAAAGGACAGGGGCCGGGGAGCTGTTTTTT.